Listed below are T cell receptor beta chains from one sample, sequenced in a study of T cell repertoires in cytomegalovirus infection. In TCRdb, the reads were re-called with MiXCR into one record per CDR3 protein. The sample gives about 360,000 distinct CDR3 sequences, 15% to 20% of which show up once; roughly 9% is in the top ten. Source material: PBMCs. The source is a human donor in good health (CMV status not recorded). Some clones in this sample may be carry-over from other donors' samples. The CDR3 runs from the conserved cysteine through the conserved F or W. The D gene is left open where the match is weak. Size values are once, few and many counts, or a class for expanded clones, and some rows have none.

v_call	d_call	j_call	clone_size	cdr3_aa	cdr3_nt
TRBV7-2	TRBD2	TRBJ2-7	many	CASSLGLLSSGYEQYF	TGTGCCAGCAGCTTGGGTCTTCTCTCTAGCGGATACGAGCAGTACTTC
TRBV27	-	TRBJ1-4	-	CASSPGGGATNEKLFF	TGTGCCAGCAGCCCGGGAGGGGGGGCAACTAATGAAAAACTGTTTTTT
TRBV12-3/TRBV12-4	-	TRBJ2-3	many	CASSFDGSSTDTQYF	TGTGCCAGCAGTTTTGACGGGAGTAGCACAGATACGCAGTATTTT
TRBV27	TRBD1	TRBJ2-1	-	CASSLDPGTGKQFF	TGTGCCAGCAGTTTAGATCCCGGGACAGGGAAGCAGTTCTTC
TRBV20-1	-	TRBJ2-7	few	CSARTGTTNEQYF	TGCAGTGCTAGAACCGGGACAACCAACGAGCAGTACTTC
TRBV7-2	-	TRBJ1-4	many	CASSLVRVATNEKLFF	TGTGCCAGCAGCTTAGTTCGGGTAGCAACTAATGAAAAACTGTTTTTT
TRBV6-2/TRBV6-3	TRBD2	TRBJ2-7	many	CASSYSLGLAGLYEQYF	TGTGCCAGCAGTTACAGTCTTGGACTAGCGGGACTCTACGAGCAGTACTTC
TRBV11-2	-	TRBJ1-4	-	CASSPTPATNEKLFF	TGTGCCAGCAGTCCCACTCCGGCAACTAATGAAAAACTGTTTTTT
TRBV7-2	-	TRBJ2-1	many	CASSRSAVGDEQFF	TGTGCCAGCAGCCGCTCAGCGGTTGGGGATGAGCAGTTCTTC
TRBV10-3	TRBD2	TRBJ2-3	-	CAISDGRERRDTQYF	TGTGCCATCAGTGACGGGCGGGAGAGGCGTGATACGCAGTATTTT
TRBV19	-	TRBJ2-1	few	CASSSGGDEQFF	TGTGCCAGTAGTAGTGGAGGGGATGAGCAGTTCTTC
TRBV6-2/TRBV6-3	-	TRBJ2-7	-	CASTQPPYEQYF	TGTGCCAGCACCCAGCCCCCCTACGAGCAGTACTTC
TRBV7-2	-	TRBJ2-3	-	CASSLEGSGRGLTDTQYF	TGTGCCAGCAGCTTAGAAGGGTCGGGGCGGGGGCTCACAGATACGCAGTATTTT
TRBV18	-	TRBJ2-2	-	CASSPPVALTGELFF	TGTGCCAGCTCACCCCCAGTTGCCCTGACCGGGGAGCTGTTTTTT
TRBV7-6	-	TRBJ1-1	many	CASSLAAEGEAFF	TGTGCCAGCAGCTTGGCGGCCGAGGGAGAAGCTTTCTTT
TRBV7-2	-	TRBJ1-6	-	CASSFILTNSPLHF	TGTGCCAGCAGCTTCATTCTGACAAATTCACCCCTCCACTTT
TRBV2	-	TRBJ2-7	-	CASSDTTSYEQYF	TGTGCCAGCAGTGACACGACTTCTTACGAGCAGTACTTC
TRBV20-1	TRBD2	TRBJ2-7	many	CSARVAGLTREQYF	TGCAGTGCTAGGGTAGCGGGATTGACGCGCGAGCAGTACTTC